The rows below give T cell receptor beta chains drawn from one sample of a study of breast tumors, draining lymph nodes, adjacent tissues. A single record per CDR3 protein comes from TCRdb applying MiXCR to the multiplex PCR reads. The repertoire includes 200,000 to 300,000 distinct CDR3 sequences, around 31% of them detected once, and about 1% sits in the top ten. The sequenced material came from axillary lymph node tissue. The source is a female donor with breast cancer. Some clones in this sample may be carry-over from other donors' samples. Both conserved end residues are part of each CDR3. Fields, in order: V gene, D gene, J gene, clone size, CDR3 protein, CDR3 DNA. The D gene is left open where the match is weak. Not every row has a clone size; where given, it reads once, few, many or a size class.

v_call: TRBV7-9
d_call: TRBD2
j_call: TRBJ2-7
clone_size: -
cdr3_aa: CASSRTSVNYEQYF
cdr3_nt: TGTGCCAGCAGCAGGACTAGCGTTAACTACGAGCAGTACTTC

v_call: TRBV19
d_call: TRBD1
j_call: TRBJ1-5
clone_size: many
cdr3_aa: CASRRPGQGFHSNQPQHF
cdr3_nt: TGTGCCAGTAGAAGACCGGGACAGGGCTTCCATAGCAATCAGCCCCAGCATTTT

v_call: TRBV10-3
d_call: TRBD1
j_call: TRBJ2-3
clone_size: many
cdr3_aa: CAISSPGQGLADTQYF
cdr3_nt: TGTGCCATCAGTTCTCCGGGACAGGGGTTGGCAGATACGCAGTATTTT

v_call: TRBV30
d_call: -
j_call: TRBJ2-5
clone_size: -
cdr3_aa: CAWTQGGKTQYF
cdr3_nt: TGTGCCTGGACCCAGGGAGGAAAGACCCAGTACTTC

v_call: TRBV12-5
d_call: -
j_call: TRBJ2-3
clone_size: many
cdr3_aa: CASGFEGDTQYF
cdr3_nt: TGTGCTAGTGGTTTCGAGGGAGATACGCAGTATTTT

v_call: TRBV24-1
d_call: -
j_call: TRBJ2-1
clone_size: many
cdr3_aa: CATSDPEEADEQFF
cdr3_nt: TGTGCCACCAGTGATCCCGAGGAAGCAGATGAGCAGTTCTTC

v_call: TRBV9
d_call: -
j_call: TRBJ1-3
clone_size: many
cdr3_aa: CASSGSAGGGDTIYF
cdr3_nt: TGTGCCAGCAGCGGATCAGCTGGAGGGGGAGACACCATATATTTT

v_call: TRBV6-5
d_call: TRBD2
j_call: TRBJ2-2
clone_size: few
cdr3_aa: CASSYRSPGLAGSGGGELFF
cdr3_nt: TGTGCCAGCAGTTACAGGTCCCCCGGACTAGCGGGATCTGGAGGCGGGGAGCTGTTTTTT

v_call: TRBV7-3
d_call: -
j_call: TRBJ2-1
clone_size: -
cdr3_aa: CASSLRSPILSGTDNEQFF
cdr3_nt: TGTGCCAGCAGCTTAAGGTCCCCAATCCTTAGCGGGACAGACAATGAGCAGTTCTTC

v_call: TRBV7-6
d_call: -
j_call: TRBJ1-1
clone_size: few
cdr3_aa: CASSLEDTPNTEAFF
cdr3_nt: TGTGCCAGCAGCTTAGAAGACACACCGAACACTGAAGCTTTCTTT

v_call: TRBV6-2/TRBV6-3
d_call: TRBD2
j_call: TRBJ2-5
clone_size: few
cdr3_aa: CASSNTQRDGEETQYF
cdr3_nt: TGTGCCAGCAGCAACACCCAGCGGGACGGGGAGGAGACCCAGTACTTC

v_call: TRBV28
d_call: -
j_call: TRBJ2-5
clone_size: few
cdr3_aa: CASSLNVQGPGETQYF
cdr3_nt: TGTGCCAGCAGTTTAAATGTCCAGGGGCCGGGGGAGACCCAGTACTTC

v_call: TRBV5-1
d_call: -
j_call: TRBJ2-1
clone_size: many
cdr3_aa: CASSPVGLDNEQFF
cdr3_nt: TGCGCCAGCAGCCCCGTGGGGCTCGACAATGAGCAGTTCTTC

v_call: TRBV5-1
d_call: -
j_call: TRBJ2-7
clone_size: many
cdr3_aa: CASSLWVGGNYEQYF
cdr3_nt: TGCGCCAGCAGCTTGTGGGTGGGAGGAAACTACGAGCAGTACTTC

v_call: TRBV10-3
d_call: -
j_call: TRBJ1-6
clone_size: -
cdr3_aa: CAISDRLTSNSPLHF
cdr3_nt: TGTGCCATCAGCGACCGGCTCACTAGCAATTCACCCCTCCACTTT

v_call: TRBV30
d_call: TRBD2
j_call: TRBJ2-1
clone_size: many
cdr3_aa: CAWARLAGNEQFF
cdr3_nt: TGTGCCTGGGCCCGACTAGCGGGCAATGAGCAGTTCTTC

v_call: TRBV20-1
d_call: -
j_call: TRBJ2-1
clone_size: many
cdr3_aa: CSARAGTIYNEQFF
cdr3_nt: TGCAGTGCTAGAGCCGGGACCATCTACAATGAGCAGTTCTTC

v_call: TRBV6-2/TRBV6-3
d_call: TRBD1
j_call: TRBJ1-2
clone_size: -
cdr3_aa: CASSPGTGLANYGYTF
cdr3_nt: TGTGCCAGCAGCCCCGGGACAGGGTTGGCAAACTATGGCTACACCTTC

v_call: TRBV2
d_call: TRBD1
j_call: TRBJ2-7
clone_size: many
cdr3_aa: CASKVTGGSYEQYF
cdr3_nt: TGTGCCAGCAAAGTGACAGGGGGCTCCTACGAGCAGTACTTC

v_call: TRBV20-1
d_call: TRBD2
j_call: TRBJ2-3
clone_size: many
cdr3_aa: CSAIPTSWNTDTQYF
cdr3_nt: TGCAGTGCTATCCCGACTAGCTGGAACACAGATACGCAGTATTTT

v_call: TRBV7-2
d_call: -
j_call: TRBJ2-1
clone_size: many
cdr3_aa: CASSLSVDEQFF
cdr3_nt: TGTGCCAGCAGCTTATCCGTCGATGAGCAGTTCTTC

v_call: TRBV9
d_call: TRBD1
j_call: TRBJ1-2
clone_size: many
cdr3_aa: CASSVEQGGYGYTF
cdr3_nt: TGTGCCAGCAGCGTAGAACAGGGGGGCTATGGCTACACCTTC